The clone carrying this T cell receptor (beta chain) was found a few times. Other nucleotide sequences in the sample specify the same CDR3. Germline V gene data show CDR1 as SQVTM and CDR2 as ANQGSEA. The junction had 4 bases not matched to a gene; V was cut back by 4 bases and J by 3 bases. The length of the CDR3 is 13 residues. This table comes from immunoSEQ multiplex PCR, and its TCRdb copy is limited to in-frame clones, with some not included. The sample has 50,000 to 55,000 clones, 87% seen once. The entry originates in a study of control samples from healthy donors and cancer patients. Sequencing input: PBMCs. The clonotype was recovered from a man aged 55-75 years with head and neck cancer. This rearrangement joins TRBV29-1 to TRBJ1-2; 8 positions agree with TRBD1. The CDR3 nucleotides read TGCAGCGTTGGAGACAGGGGATACTATGGCTACACCTTC. It is translated as CSVGDRGYYGYTF.